The TCR beta chain under discussion was sequenced for a study of cytomegalovirus exposure and HLA in healthy donors. Findings of the study overall: Earlier analysis yielded a pattern in which most TCR beta V segments were productive about 90% or about 30% of the time. In a later analysis, at a false discovery rate of 0.05, about 16,000 TCR beta sequences matched HLA alleles. It was 164 TCR beta chains that were listed as cytomegalovirus-associated.

Remarks on this clone: Antigen specificity is unknown.

This PCR relied on a set of 60 Vbeta primers and 13 Jbeta primers. This table comes from immunoSEQ multiplex PCR, and its TCRdb copy is limited to in-frame clones, with some not included. The sample contains approximately 200,000 clones, around three quarters of which appear only once. V trimming: 4 bases; J trimming: 1 base; junction bases outside the gene matches: 5. CDR1 is SGHRS and CDR2 is YFSETQ in the germline V gene. This CDR3 is 15 amino acids long. This sequence was found in a man between 35 and 55 years old in good health and CMV-seronegative. The chain employs TRBV5-1 and TRBJ2-7; 10 bases map to TRBD2. Sequencing was done on a sample of PBMCs. The CDR3 loop reads CASSITSGTSYEQYF. For the CDR3, the DNA is TGCGCCAGCAGCATCACTAGCGGGACGTCCTACGAGCAGTACTTC.